The rows below give T cell receptor beta chains drawn from one sample of a study of T cell changes during pregnancy in multiple sclerosis. Clones were read by immunoSEQ multiplex PCR, and TCRdb kept only the in-frame ones, dropping some. Of under 85,000 clones in the sample, roughly 91% were seen once. Material: CD4+ T cells from peripheral blood mononuclear cells, obtained in the third trimester of pregnancy. These receptors all stem from a female donor in good health, enrolled as a control in a pregnancy study. CDR3s include the opening cysteine and the closing phenylalanine or tryptophan. D genes are given only for firm matches. Clone size, where shown, is once, few, many, or a class for clones that have expanded.

d_gene | j_gene | v_gene | abundance | CDR3aa | CDR3nt
TRBD2 | TRBJ2-3 | TRBV7-9 | - | CASSYSSGITDTQYF | TGTGCCAGCAGCTACTCTAGCGGAATCACAGATACGCAGTATTTT
- | TRBJ1-1 | TRBV29-1 | - | CSVEVAGMNTEAFF | TGCAGCGTTGAAGTGGCTGGCATGAACACTGAAGCTTTCTTT
- | TRBJ1-4 | TRBV5-1 | few | CASSFSSGEKLFF | TGCGCCAGCAGCTTCTCCTCCGGGGAAAAACTGTTTTTT
- | TRBJ2-1 | TRBV4-1 | - | CASSQDPTVLRDEQFF | TGCGCCAGCAGCCAAGACCCGACAGTATTAAGGGATGAGCAGTTCTTC
TRBD1 | TRBJ1-6 | TRBV19 | - | CASLPGQENSPLHF | TGTGCCTCGCTCCCGGGACAGGAGAATTCACCCCTCCACTTT
- | TRBJ1-1 | TRBV5-8 | once | CASSLSGTNTEAFF | TGTGCCAGCAGCTTGTCCGGGACAAACACTGAAGCTTTCTTT
- | TRBJ1-6 | TRBV14 | - | CASSPSHNSPLHF | TGTGCCAGCAGCCCCTCCCATAATTCACCCCTCCACTTT
TRBD1 | TRBJ2-7 | TRBV2 | once | CASIQDRVDHEQYF | TGTGCCAGCATCCAGGACAGGGTGGACCACGAGCAGTACTTC
TRBD2 | TRBJ2-1 | TRBV4-3 | - | CASSQEPSGGNEQFF | TGCGCCAGCAGCCAAGAGCCTAGCGGGGGTAATGAGCAGTTCTTC
- | TRBJ1-1 | TRBV9 | - | CASSVAVRDTEAFF | TGTGCCAGCAGCGTAGCTGTTCGGGACACTGAAGCTTTCTTT
- | TRBJ2-2 | TRBV30 | - | CASPGQLNTGELFF | TGTGCCTCGCCCGGACAGTTGAACACCGGGGAGCTGTTTTTT
- | TRBJ1-2 | TRBV6-5 | - | CASSRTDYGYTF | TGTGCCAGCAGCCGGACAGACTATGGCTACACCTTC
- | TRBJ1-5 | TRBV7-2 | few | CASSFPGNSNQPQHF | TGTGCCAGCAGCTTCCCCGGGAATAGCAATCAGCCCCAGCATTTT
TRBD1 | TRBJ1-3 | TRBV19 | - | CASSPGTVSSGNTIYF | TGTGCCAGTAGCCCCGGGACAGTAAGCTCTGGAAACACCATATATTTT
- | TRBJ1-4 | TRBV2 | - | CASTGVVYEKLFF | TGTGCCAGCACGGGTGTGGTTTACGAAAAACTGTTTTTT
- | TRBJ1-1 | TRBV7-3 | - | CASSGNTGSNTEAFF | TGTGCCAGCAGCGGGAACACAGGGTCGAACACTGAAGCTTTCTTT
- | TRBJ2-5 | TRBV19 | - | CASSIAWGQGGTQYF | TGTGCCAGTAGTATAGCCTGGGGGCAGGGTGGGACCCAGTACTTC
- | TRBJ2-3 | TRBV5-6 | - | CASSLIWAPPDTQYF | TGTGCCAGCAGCCTAATTTGGGCCCCCCCAGATACGCAGTATTTT
TRBD2 | TRBJ2-3 | TRBV19 | once | CASSIRSSAGEQYF | TGTGCCAGTAGTATAAGAAGTTCGGCGGGGGAGCAGTATTTT
TRBD2 | TRBJ2-2 | TRBV7-3 | - | CASSFGLAGGQGGELFF | TGTGCCAGCAGCTTCGGACTAGCGGGGGGGCAAGGCGGGGAGCTGTTTTTT
- | TRBJ2-3 | TRBV18 | - | CASSPQERRGSTDTQYF | TGTGCCAGCTCACCACAGGAGCGGAGGGGAAGCACAGATACGCAGTATTTT
TRBD1 | TRBJ2-1 | TRBV4-3 | - | CASSQHGTGRRRSSYNEQFF | TGCGCCAGCAGCCAACACGGGACAGGGCGGCGGCGCAGCTCCTACAATGAGCAGTTCTTC
TRBD2 | TRBJ2-1 | TRBV10-3 | - | CAISDRLAGGYNEQFF | TGTGCCATCAGTGACAGACTAGCGGGGGGGTACAATGAGCAGTTCTTC
TRBD1 | TRBJ1-2 | TRBV7-2 | - | CASSPRTGGGYTF | TGTGCCAGCAGCCCCCGGACAGGGGGCGGCTACACCTTC
TRBD2 | TRBJ2-3 | TRBV5-1 | - | CASSGGLSSTDTQYF | TGCGCCAGTAGCGGGGGCCTTTCTAGCACAGATACGCAGTATTTT
TRBD1 | TRBJ1-4 | TRBV19 | - | CASSIQGATNEKLFF | TGTGCCAGTAGTATCCAGGGGGCAACTAATGAAAAACTGTTTTTT
- | TRBJ2-2 | TRBV7-2 | - | CASSLVVGTPGELFF | TGTGCCAGCAGCTTAGTAGTTGGTACCCCCGGGGAGCTGTTTTTT
TRBD1 | TRBJ1-2 | TRBV5-4 | - | CASSLQGADGYTF | TGTGCCAGCAGTTTACAGGGGGCGGATGGCTACACCTTC
- | TRBJ2-7 | TRBV6-5 | - | CASSYSGGAVYEQYF | TGTGCCAGCAGTTACTCGGGTGGGGCGGTTTACGAGCAGTACTTC
- | TRBJ2-7 | TRBV11-2 | - | CASSLTYSEVRGYEQYF | TGTGCCAGCAGCTTAACGTATAGCGAGGTTCGTGGATACGAGCAGTACTTC
TRBD2 | TRBJ2-3 | TRBV7-2 | - | CASSLERGRTDTQYF | TGTGCCAGCAGCTTAGAGCGGGGTCGCACAGATACGCAGTATTTT
- | TRBJ1-5 | TRBV2 | - | CASSGRGGGNQPQHF | TGTGCCAGCAGTGGGAGGGGAGGAGGCAATCAGCCCCAGCATTTT
- | TRBJ2-2 | TRBV30 | - | CAWSVGMYTGELFF | TGTGCCTGGAGTGTGGGCATGTACACCGGGGAGCTGTTTTTT
- | TRBJ2-6 | TRBV7-3 | - | CASSFEFSGANVLTF | TGTGCCAGCAGCTTCGAGTTCTCTGGGGCCAACGTCCTGACTTTC
- | TRBJ2-7 | TRBV6-1 | - | CASSGRVTYDYEQYF | TGTGCCAGCAGTGGGAGGGTTACGTACGACTACGAGCAGTACTTC
TRBD1 | TRBJ2-2 | TRBV19 | - | CASTHRGPGELFF | TGTGCCAGTACCCACAGGGGCCCCGGGGAGCTGTTTTTT
- | TRBJ2-2 | TRBV5-6 | - | CASSSWTEEMNTGELFF | TGTGCCAGCAGCTCATGGACAGAGGAGATGAACACCGGGGAGCTGTTTTTT